Listed below are T cell receptor beta chains from one sample, sequenced in a study of CD8 T cells in Susac syndrome. TCRdb independently ran MiXCR on the immunoSEQ multiplex PCR reads; one entry per CDR3 protein. The data contain 400,000 or so distinct CDR3 sequences, more than 70% of them singletons. Specimen: CD8+ T cells from PBMCs. All receptors derive from a human donor with multiple sclerosis. Both conserved end residues are trimmed from each CDR3. The order of the fields is CDR3 protein, V gene, D gene, J gene. D genes are given only for firm matches.

cdr3_aa: ASSLDSGGTEAF; v_call: TRBV5-1; d_call: NA; j_call: TRBJ1-1
cdr3_aa: ASSLIFGSSYEQY; v_call: TRBV28; d_call: NA; j_call: TRBJ2-7
cdr3_aa: ALSGFNTGELF; v_call: TRBV6-2/TRBV6-3; d_call: NA; j_call: TRBJ2-2
cdr3_aa: ASSSGTDTDTQY; v_call: TRBV7-9; d_call: NA; j_call: TRBJ2-3
cdr3_aa: ASSQGGAVAYNEQF; v_call: TRBV4-1; d_call: NA; j_call: TRBJ2-1
cdr3_aa: ASSPSRGGRAGEQY; v_call: TRBV3-1; d_call: TRBD2; j_call: TRBJ2-7
cdr3_aa: SAWGDGQGPAVREQY; v_call: TRBV20-1; d_call: TRBD1; j_call: TRBJ2-7
cdr3_aa: ASSFKNTQY; v_call: TRBV5-5; d_call: NA; j_call: TRBJ2-3
cdr3_aa: ASSSNWDGYT; v_call: TRBV7-8; d_call: NA; j_call: TRBJ1-2
cdr3_aa: ASSYSTGGVETQY; v_call: TRBV6-5; d_call: NA; j_call: TRBJ2-5
cdr3_aa: ASTSSTDTQY; v_call: TRBV10-1; d_call: NA; j_call: TRBJ2-3
cdr3_aa: ASSDGGSTDTQY; v_call: TRBV6-4; d_call: NA; j_call: TRBJ2-3
cdr3_aa: SAPDSFYGYT; v_call: TRBV20-1; d_call: NA; j_call: TRBJ1-2
cdr3_aa: AWTRTGPPNTEAF; v_call: TRBV30; d_call: NA; j_call: TRBJ1-1
cdr3_aa: ASSQPGQTEAF; v_call: TRBV4-1; d_call: TRBD1; j_call: TRBJ1-1
cdr3_aa: SAPNTEAF; v_call: TRBV20-1; d_call: NA; j_call: TRBJ1-1
cdr3_aa: ATSSASLNYNEQF; v_call: TRBV15; d_call: NA; j_call: TRBJ2-1
cdr3_aa: ASSVGGSSTEAF; v_call: TRBV5-4; d_call: NA; j_call: TRBJ1-1
cdr3_aa: ASSVGDSNQPQH; v_call: TRBV9; d_call: NA; j_call: TRBJ1-5
cdr3_aa: ASSLGLAGGPSDTQY; v_call: TRBV27; d_call: TRBD2; j_call: TRBJ2-3
cdr3_aa: ASSEIWGQDKPYEQY; v_call: TRBV6-1; d_call: NA; j_call: TRBJ2-7
cdr3_aa: ASSWGQGEDEQF; v_call: TRBV5-1; d_call: TRBD1; j_call: TRBJ2-1
cdr3_aa: SARDGVGTGMQPQH; v_call: TRBV20-1; d_call: TRBD1; j_call: TRBJ1-5
cdr3_aa: ASSERGGAEKLF; v_call: TRBV2; d_call: NA; j_call: TRBJ1-4
cdr3_aa: ASSLVGARGWTEAF; v_call: TRBV27; d_call: TRBD1; j_call: TRBJ1-1
cdr3_aa: ASSQETGKAF; v_call: TRBV4-1; d_call: TRBD1; j_call: TRBJ1-1
cdr3_aa: ASSHRRLAGGNTGELF; v_call: TRBV3-1; d_call: TRBD2; j_call: TRBJ2-2
cdr3_aa: ASSSGHMNTEAF; v_call: TRBV5-8; d_call: NA; j_call: TRBJ1-1
cdr3_aa: SASPSGRATYTDTQY; v_call: TRBV20-1; d_call: TRBD2; j_call: TRBJ2-3
cdr3_aa: ASSQGWGDEKLF; v_call: TRBV4-1; d_call: NA; j_call: TRBJ1-4
cdr3_aa: ASSAVVQGELF; v_call: TRBV9; d_call: NA; j_call: TRBJ2-2